The next 26 T cell receptor beta chains were all read from a single sample in a study of vaccination effects on CD4 cells after COVID-19. Assay used: immunoSEQ multiplex PCR; TCRdb lists only in-frame clones, some missing. Found here are about 41,000 clones, 77% of them singletons; the top ten hold around 2.8%. These receptors' targets are unknown. CD4+ T cells specific for antigen were expanded with viral peptide pools by the ViraFEST assay before sequencing. Culture lasted about ten days before CD4+ T cell isolation. Vaccine recipients, nucleocapsid antibody negative, had no prior SARS-CoV-2 infection. This specimen consisted of CD4+ T cells from PBMCs cultured with HCoV-NL63 spike peptides, obtained before COVID-19 vaccination. The receptors stem from a human donor who received a COVID-19 vaccine.

The J gene is TRBJ2-5, the V gene TRBV19; 10 bases map to TRBD1. CDR1 is LNHDA, CDR2 SQIVND, per germline (reference sequence). Trimming took 3 bases from V and 10 from J; bases not matched to a gene: 17. The CDR3 loop spans 17 amino acids. The CDR3 is CASSIEDRGAHLRNQYF. CDR3 nucleotide sequence: TGTGCCAGTAGTATCGAGGACAGGGGGGCCCACCTTAGGAACCAGTACTTC.

The chain uses TRBV5-5 and TRBJ1-5, with D unclear. The CDR3 runs to 14 residues. V lost 3 bases, J lost 3 bases, and 10 bases lay in between. Germline V lookup: CDR1 SGHKS, CDR2 YYEKEE (reference sequence). Written as DNA, the CDR3 is TGTGCCAGCAGCTCTGTGAACATCAATCAGCCCCAGCATTTT. Encoded protein: CASSSVNINQPQHF.

V is TRBV4-2 and J is TRBJ1-1; unclear D gene. The CDR3 has 15 residues. Trimming cost V 4 bases and J 0 bases, with 12 bases left between them. Germline V gives CDR1 LGHNA, CDR2 YNFKEQ. CDR3 sequence: CASSPSAVLNTEAFF. The DNA for the CDR3 is TGTGCCAGCAGCCCCTCGGCGGTCCTGAACACTGAAGCTTTCTTT.

V usage is TRBV9 and J usage is TRBJ2-2; possible D gene TRBD1, 6 bases. This CDR3 is 14 amino acids long. The V and J ends lost 0 bases and 8 bases respectively, with 11 bases between them. Per germline, CDR1 SGDLS and CDR2 YYNGEE. The CDR3 DNA is TGTGCCAGCAGCGTAGTAGGAGACAGGGGGGAGCTGTTTTTT. Its translation is CASSVVGDRGELFF.

The gene calls are TRBV12-3 or TRBV12-4 and TRBJ1-5, with D unclear. The CDR3 contains 13 residues. V was trimmed by 6 bases and J by 4 bases, leaving 10 bases between them. For the CDR3, the DNA is TGTGCCAGCAGCACAGCGAGAAATCAGCCCCAGCATTTT. Protein sequence: CASSTARNQPQHF.

The chain employs TRBV4-1 and TRBJ1-5; TRBD1 matches at 7 bases. Germline CDR1 and CDR2: MGHRA and YSYEKL. V shed 3 bases and J 3 bases; nucleotides not matched to a gene: 5. The CDR3 length is 15 residues. CDR3 nucleotide sequence: TGCGCCAGCAGCCATCCGGGACAGACCAATCAGCCCCAGCATTTT. Its protein product is CASSHPGQTNQPQHF.

V usage is TRBV18 and J usage is TRBJ1-3; no reliable D call. With 2 bases removed from V and 0 bases from J, the gap between germline ends came to 11 bases. There are 16 residues in the CDR3. Germline V gene sequence: CDR1 KGHSH, CDR2 LQKENI. The CDR3 here is CASSPFSGVSGNTIYF. The CDR3 coding sequence is TGTGCCAGCTCACCATTTTCAGGCGTCTCTGGAAACACCATATATTTT. The whole variable domain, remainder taken from reference TRBV18 and TRBJ1-3, is NAGVMQNPRHLVRRRGQEARLRCSPMKGHSHVYWYRQLPEEGLKFMVYLQKENIIDESGMPKERFSAEFPKEGPSILRIQQVVRGDSAAYFCASSPFSGVSGNTIYFGEGSWLTVV.

The rearrangement uses TRBV9 and TRBJ1-3; D not resolved. The germline V gene has CDR1 SGDLS and CDR2 YYNGEE. The CDR3 runs to 15 residues. Trimming shortened V by 0 bases and J by 7 bases, and 14 bases separated the two germline ends. This chain's CDR3 is CASSVGLEFRNTIYF. The CDR3 nucleotides are TGTGCCAGCAGCGTAGGTTTGGAGTTCAGGAACACCATATATTTT.

This clone was detected once. This chain connects TRBV30 to TRBJ2-3, with a weak D call TRBD1 (5 bases). V was pared by 5 bases and J by 4 bases, with 19 bases between. The CDR3 has 15 residues. Germline V gene lookup returns CDR1 GTSNPN and CDR2 SVGIG (reference sequence). This CDR3 is CAWQKGRVGPDTQYF. The CDR3 DNA reads TGTGCCTGGCAAAAAGGCAGGGTCGGCCCAGATACGCAGTATTTT.

This chain connects TRBV19 to TRBJ2-7; D remains ambiguous. With 4 bases removed from V and 0 bases from J, the gap between germline ends came to 7 bases. Germline values: CDR1 LNHDA, CDR2 SQIVND (reference sequence). This CDR3 has 13 residues. Here the CDR3 reads CASSKGSSYEQYV. CDR3 nucleotide sequence: TGTGCCAGTAGTAAGGGCAGCTCCTACGAGCAGTACGTC.

This clone has a handful of counts. This chain joins TRBV5-1 and TRBJ2-2; D may be TRBD2 (6 bases). Per germline, CDR1 SGHRS and CDR2 YFSETQ. This CDR3 contains 16 residues. The V and J ends lost 4 bases and 4 bases respectively, with 17 bases between them. The CDR3 protein is CASSVEGGQPTGELFF. CDR3 DNA: TGCGCCAGCAGCGTGGAGGGAGGTCAGCCCACCGGGGAGCTGTTTTTT.

This clone was seen more than once but under ten times. The gene calls are TRBV4-3 and TRBJ2-2; weak D call: TRBD1 (6 bases). CDR1 and CDR2 from the germline V gene are LGHNA and YSLEER. The CDR3 sequence is 16 residues long. Trimming took off 2 bases at V and 2 bases at J, with 12 bases between the two ends. CDR3 sequence: CASSQNTGFNTGELFF. As DNA, the CDR3 is TGCGCCAGCAGCCAAAATACAGGGTTTAACACCGGGGAGCTGTTTTTT.

This chain uses TRBV5-4 with TRBJ1-2; tentative D call: TRBD1 (5 bases). The V end lost 0 bases, the J end lost 1 base, and 19 bases lay between the germline ends. The CDR3 loop spans 18 amino acids. Per germline, CDR1 SGHNT and CDR2 YYREEE (reference sequence). CDR3 sequence reads: CASSLDGGVVVGNYGYTF. CDR3 nucleotide sequence: TGTGCCAGCAGCTTGGATGGAGGGGTGGTAGTCGGTAACTATGGCTACACCTTC.

This chain links TRBV6-5 with TRBJ1-5, with TRBD1 as a possible D gene (6 bases). Germline values: CDR1 MNHEY, CDR2 SVGAGI. The V gene lost 5 bases and the J gene lost 4 bases, with 9 bases spanning the gap. The CDR3 runs 13 residues. CDR3 nucleotide sequence: TGTGCCAGCAGTCCCACAGGGAATCAGCCCCAGCATTTT. It is translated as CASSPTGNQPQHF.

The CDR3 DNA reads TGTGCCAGCAGTTACAAGAACACTGAAGCTTTCTTT. The encoded protein is CASSYKNTEAFF. The chain employs TRBV6-2 or TRBV6-3 and TRBJ1-1; D is undetermined. The germline V and J ends were trimmed by 2 bases and 1 base, with 2 bases remaining between them. CDR1 and CDR2 (germline): MNHEY, SVGEGT. This CDR3 is 12 amino acids long.

The chain couples TRBV5-6 to TRBJ2-7; 9 positions agree with TRBD2. Germline-derived CDR1 and CDR2 are SGHDT and YYEEEE. V shed 4 bases, J shed 2 bases, and the junction held 4 bases outside the gene matches. This CDR3 comprises 14 residues. The CDR3 spells CASSQRGAPYEQYV. The CDR3, as DNA: TGTGCCAGCAGCCAGCGGGGGGCCCCCTACGAGCAGTACGTC.

The rearrangement uses TRBV5-1 and TRBJ1-2; tentatively, D is TRBD1 (5 bases). The germline gives CDR1 SGHRS, CDR2 YFSETQ. The ends were cut back, 4 bases at V and 4 bases at J, with 11 bases in the middle. The CDR3 loop spans 13 amino acids. Here the CDR3 DNA reads TGCGCCAGCAGCGTAGGGGCGAGCTATGGCTACACCTTC. It is translated as CASSVGASYGYTF.

The chain joins TRBV21-1 to TRBJ2-7; no DNA check was done on the table's D call, TRBD1. TRBV21-1 is tagged as a pseudogene. The CDR3 runs 18 residues. CDR3 DNA: TGTGCCAGCCGCCCCAATCACTCCCTGGACACTTTGACCTACGAGCAGTACGTC. Its translation is CASRPNHSLDTLTYEQYV.

The DNA of the CDR3 is TGTGCCAGCAGTTACAGTCAGGAATACTATGGCTACACCTTC. Encoded protein: CASSYSQEYYGYTF. The gene calls are TRBV6-6 and TRBJ1-2; D is uncertain. The CDR3 runs to 14 residues. V was clipped by 2 bases and J by 3 bases, with 10 bases between them. Per germline, CDR1 MNHNY and CDR2 SVGAGI (reference sequence).

This clone was seen a few times. The genes are TRBV3-1 (or the pseudogene TRBV3-2) and TRBJ1-2, with 7 bases identical to TRBD1. This CDR3 region has 14 residues. V shed 4 bases and J 5 bases; nucleotides not matched to a gene: 7. Germline V gives CDR1 LGHDT, CDR2 YNNKEL (reference sequence). The CDR3 coding sequence is TGTGCCAGCAGCCCGGGACAGTTTCGGTATGGCTACACCTTC. Translating it yields CASSPGQFRYGYTF.

The genes are TRBV4-3 and TRBJ2-3; 8 nucleotides line up with TRBD2. The V gene end was trimmed by 4 bases and the J gene end by 2 bases; junction bases not matched to a gene: 8. Germline V gene sequence: CDR1 LGHNA, CDR2 YSLEER. The CDR3 covers 16 residues. CDR3 sequence (DNA): TGCGCCAGCAGCCGCAGTGAGCGGGGGCCCACAGATACGCAGTATTTT. Amino acid sequence: CASSRSERGPTDTQYF.

This clone was seen only a few times. The V call is TRBV5-1, the J call TRBJ2-3, with D possibly TRBD1 on 6 matching bases. Trimming left V 4 bases short and J 1 base short, with 10 bases between. Germline V lookup: CDR1 SGHRS, CDR2 YFSETQ. This CDR3 spans 14 amino acids. The CDR3 DNA is TGCGCCAGCAGCCCGGACAGCGGCACAGATACGCAGTATTTT. It specifies CASSPDSGTDTQYF.

V gene TRBV5-6 combines with J gene TRBJ2-3; 9 nucleotides line up with TRBD1. V lost 2 bases to trimming and J lost 4 bases; unmatched junction nucleotides: 5. Germline lookup yields CDR1 SGHDT and CDR2 YYEEEE. The CDR3 consists of 15 residues. The CDR3 reads CASSFGTGFSDTQYF. The CDR3, as DNA: TGTGCCAGCAGCTTCGGGACAGGGTTCTCAGATACGCAGTATTTT.

The CDR3 region is CASSGRTGTTDTQYF. The CDR3 DNA reads TGTGCCAGCAGCGGGAGGACAGGTACCACAGATACGCAGTATTTT. The chain uses TRBV7-6 and TRBJ2-3; D may be TRBD1 (7 bases). CDR3 length: 15 residues. CDR1 and CDR2 (germline): SGHVS, FNYEAQ. V lost 5 bases and J 2 bases, leaving 14 bases between the germline ends.

CDR3 sequence: CASSLVSGFAGELFF. The CDR3, as DNA: TGTGCCAGCAGCTTGGTATCCGGGTTCGCCGGGGAGCTGTTTTTT. V usage is TRBV5-6 and J usage is TRBJ2-2; no clear D. The ends were cut back, 0 bases at V and 6 bases at J, with 12 bases in the middle. Per germline, CDR1 SGHDT and CDR2 YYEEEE. CDR3 size: 15 residues.

V and J are TRBV4-1 and TRBJ1-5; 7 bases are a match to TRBD1. The CDR3 totals 14 residues. The trim removed 1 base at V and 7 bases at J, leaving 4 bases unmatched. CDR1 and CDR2 from the germline V gene are MGHRA and YSYEKL. The DNA of the CDR3 is TGCGCCAGCAGCCAAGCCAGGGGGATCCAGCCCCAGCATTTT. Protein: CASSQARGIQPQHF.